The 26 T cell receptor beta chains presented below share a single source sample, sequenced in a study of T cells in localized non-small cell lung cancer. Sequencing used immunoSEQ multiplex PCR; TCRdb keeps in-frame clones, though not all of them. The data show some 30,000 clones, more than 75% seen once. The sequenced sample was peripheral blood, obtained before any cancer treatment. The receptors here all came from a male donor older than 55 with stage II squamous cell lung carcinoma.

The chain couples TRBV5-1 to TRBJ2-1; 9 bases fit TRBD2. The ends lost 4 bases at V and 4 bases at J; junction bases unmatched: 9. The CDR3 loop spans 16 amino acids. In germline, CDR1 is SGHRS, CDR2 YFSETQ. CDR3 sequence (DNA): TGCGCCAGCAGCCTAAACAGCGGGAGGATATACAATGAGCAGTTCTTC. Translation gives CASSLNSGRIYNEQFF. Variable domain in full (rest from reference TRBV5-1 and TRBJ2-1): KAGVTQTPRYLIKTRGQQVTLSCSPISGHRSVSWYQQTPGQGLQFLFEYFSETQRNKGNFPGRFSGRQFSNSRSEMNVSTLELGDSALYLCASSLNSGRIYNEQFFGPGTRLTVL.

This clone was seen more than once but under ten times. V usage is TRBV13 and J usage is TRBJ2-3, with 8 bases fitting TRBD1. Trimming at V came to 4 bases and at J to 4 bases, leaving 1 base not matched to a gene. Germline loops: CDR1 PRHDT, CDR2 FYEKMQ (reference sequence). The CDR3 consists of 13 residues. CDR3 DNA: TGTGCCAGCAGCTCACAGGGGGCAGATACGCAGTATTTT. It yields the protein CASSSQGADTQYF. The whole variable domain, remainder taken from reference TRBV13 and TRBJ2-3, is AAGVIQSPRHLIKEKRETATLKCYPIPRHDTVYWYQQGPGQDPQFLISFYEKMQSDKGSIPDRFSAQQFSDYHSELNMSSLELGDSALYFCASSSQGADTQYFGPGTRLTVL.

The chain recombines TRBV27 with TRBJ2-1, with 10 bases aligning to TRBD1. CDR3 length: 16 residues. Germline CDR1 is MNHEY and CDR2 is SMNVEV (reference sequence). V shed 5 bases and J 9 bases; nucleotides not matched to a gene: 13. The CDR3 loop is CASSPPTGGFFTEQFF. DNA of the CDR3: TGTGCCAGCAGTCCTCCGACAGGGGGCTTCTTCACTGAGCAGTTCTTC.

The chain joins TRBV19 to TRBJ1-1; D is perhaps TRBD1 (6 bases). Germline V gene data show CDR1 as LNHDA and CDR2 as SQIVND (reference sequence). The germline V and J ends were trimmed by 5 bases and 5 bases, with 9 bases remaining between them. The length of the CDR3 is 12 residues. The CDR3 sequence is CASSLQGTEAFF. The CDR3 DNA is TGTGCCAGTAGTTTACAGGGAACTGAAGCTTTCTTT.

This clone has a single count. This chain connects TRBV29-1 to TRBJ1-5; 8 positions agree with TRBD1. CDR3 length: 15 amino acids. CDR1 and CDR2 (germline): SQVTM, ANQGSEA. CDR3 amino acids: CYRSGGHISNQPQHF. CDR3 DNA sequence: TGCTATCGGTCAGGGGGCCACATTAGCAATCAGCCCCAGCATTTT. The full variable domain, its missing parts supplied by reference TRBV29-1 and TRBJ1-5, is SAVISQKPSRDICQRGTSLTIQCQVDSQVTMMFWYRQQPGQSLTLIATANQGSEATYESGFVIDKFPISRPNLTFSTLTVSNMSPEDSSIYLCYRSGGHISNQPQHFGDGTRLSIL.

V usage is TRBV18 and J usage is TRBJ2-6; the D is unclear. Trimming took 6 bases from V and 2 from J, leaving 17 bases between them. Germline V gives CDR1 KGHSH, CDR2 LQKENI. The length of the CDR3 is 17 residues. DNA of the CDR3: TGTGCCAGCTCTCCGCAGCCCAACGCCCCTGGGGCCAACGTCCTGACTTTC. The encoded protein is CASSPQPNAPGANVLTF. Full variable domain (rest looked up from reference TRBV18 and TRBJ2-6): NAGVMQNPRHLVRRRGQEARLRCSPMKGHSHVYWYRQLPEEGLKFMVYLQKENIIDESGMPKERFSAEFPKEGPSILRIQQVVRGDSAAYFCASSPQPNAPGANVLTFGAGSRLTVL.

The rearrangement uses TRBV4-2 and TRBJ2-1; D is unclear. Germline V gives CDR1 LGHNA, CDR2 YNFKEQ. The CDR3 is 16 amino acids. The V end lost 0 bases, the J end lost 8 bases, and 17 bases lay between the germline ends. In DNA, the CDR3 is TGTGCCAGCAGCCAAGATCGGGCGATGGAAATTTATGAGCAGTTCTTC. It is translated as CASSQDRAMEIYEQFF.

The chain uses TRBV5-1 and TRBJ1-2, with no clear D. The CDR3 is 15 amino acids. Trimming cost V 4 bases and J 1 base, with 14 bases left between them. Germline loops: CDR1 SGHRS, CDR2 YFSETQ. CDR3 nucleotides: TGCGCCAGCAGCCTGGGAGGGTTTGGTAACTATGGCTACACCTTC. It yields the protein CASSLGGFGNYGYTF.

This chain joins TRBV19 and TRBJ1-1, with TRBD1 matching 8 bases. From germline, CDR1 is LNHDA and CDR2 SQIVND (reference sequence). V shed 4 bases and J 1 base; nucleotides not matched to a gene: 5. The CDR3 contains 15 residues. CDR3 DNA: TGTGCCAGTAGTAACTCGGGACAGGCGAACACTGAAGCTTTCTTT. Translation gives CASSNSGQANTEAFF.

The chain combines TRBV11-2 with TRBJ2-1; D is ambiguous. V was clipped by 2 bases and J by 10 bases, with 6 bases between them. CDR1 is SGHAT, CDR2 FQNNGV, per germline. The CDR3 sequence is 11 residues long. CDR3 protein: CASSLLGEQFF. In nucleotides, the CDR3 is TGTGCCAGCAGCTTACTGGGGGAGCAGTTCTTC.

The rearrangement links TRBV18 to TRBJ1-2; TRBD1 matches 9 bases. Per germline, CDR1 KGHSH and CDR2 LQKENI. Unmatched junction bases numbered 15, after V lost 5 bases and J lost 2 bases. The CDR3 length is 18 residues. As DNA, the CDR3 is TGTGCCAGCTCAGTTAACAGTGACAGGGGGTCGGTCAACTATGGCTACACCTTC. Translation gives CASSVNSDRGSVNYGYTF. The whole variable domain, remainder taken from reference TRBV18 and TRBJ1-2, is NAGVMQNPRHLVRRRGQEARLRCSPMKGHSHVYWYRQLPEEGLKFMVYLQKENIIDESGMPKERFSAEFPKEGPSILRIQQVVRGDSAAYFCASSVNSDRGSVNYGYTFGSGTRLTVV.

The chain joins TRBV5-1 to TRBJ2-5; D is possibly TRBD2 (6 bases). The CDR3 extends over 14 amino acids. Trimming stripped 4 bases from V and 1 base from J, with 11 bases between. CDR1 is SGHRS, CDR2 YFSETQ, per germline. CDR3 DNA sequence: TGCGCCAGCAGCAGGGAGGCTGCCCAAGAGACCCAGTACTTC. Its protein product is CASSREAAQETQYF.

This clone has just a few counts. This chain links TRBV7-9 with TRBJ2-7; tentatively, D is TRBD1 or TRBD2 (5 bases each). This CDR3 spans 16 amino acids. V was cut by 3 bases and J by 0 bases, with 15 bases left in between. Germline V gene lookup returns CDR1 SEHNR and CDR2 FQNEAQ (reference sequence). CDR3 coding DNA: TGTGCCAGCAGCTTGAGCGGCGGACACAGCTCCTACGAGCAGTACTTC. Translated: CASSLSGGHSSYEQYF.

CDR3 protein: CATRGDRTHSGNTIYF. DNA of the CDR3: TGTGCCACCAGGGGGGACCGGACTCACTCTGGAAACACCATATATTTT. V and J are TRBV19 and TRBJ1-3, with TRBD1 identical over 7 bases. Looked up from germline, CDR1 is LNHDA and CDR2 is SQIVND (reference sequence). The CDR3 sequence is 16 residues long. V shed 10 bases, J shed 0 bases, and the junction held 12 bases outside the gene matches.

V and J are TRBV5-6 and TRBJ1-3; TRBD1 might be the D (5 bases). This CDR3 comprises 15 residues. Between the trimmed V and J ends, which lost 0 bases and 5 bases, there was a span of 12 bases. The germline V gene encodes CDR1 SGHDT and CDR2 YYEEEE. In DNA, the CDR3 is TGTGCCAGCAGCTTGGGGCTGGGGGGTCGAAACACCATATATTTT. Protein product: CASSLGLGGRNTIYF.

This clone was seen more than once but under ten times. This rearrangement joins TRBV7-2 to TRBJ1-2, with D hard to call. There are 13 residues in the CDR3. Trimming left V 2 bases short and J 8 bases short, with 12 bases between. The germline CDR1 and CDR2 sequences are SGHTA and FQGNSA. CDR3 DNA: TGTGCCAGCAGCTTATTCCGGGAGAGCGGCTACACCTTC. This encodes CASSLFRESGYTF.

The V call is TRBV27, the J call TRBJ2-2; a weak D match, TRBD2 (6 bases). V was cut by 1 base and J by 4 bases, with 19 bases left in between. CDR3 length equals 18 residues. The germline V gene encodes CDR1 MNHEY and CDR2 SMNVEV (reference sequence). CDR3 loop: CASSLLGGGDPSTGELFF. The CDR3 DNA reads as TGTGCCAGCAGTTTATTGGGAGGAGGGGACCCTTCCACCGGGGAGCTGTTTTTT.

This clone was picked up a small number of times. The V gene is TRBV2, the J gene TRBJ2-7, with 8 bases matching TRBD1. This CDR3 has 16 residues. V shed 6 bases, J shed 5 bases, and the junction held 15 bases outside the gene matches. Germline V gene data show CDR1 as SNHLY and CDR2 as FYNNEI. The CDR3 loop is CASRPMTGVLPNEQYF. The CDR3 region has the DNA TGTGCCAGCAGGCCCATGACAGGGGTTTTACCAAACGAGCAGTACTTC. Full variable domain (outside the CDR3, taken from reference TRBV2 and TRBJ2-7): EPEVTQTPSHQVTQMGQEVILRCVPISNHLYFYWYRQILGQKVEFLVSFYNNEISEKSEIFDDQFSVERPDGSNFTLKIRSTKLEDSAMYFCASRPMTGVLPNEQYFGPGTRLTVT.

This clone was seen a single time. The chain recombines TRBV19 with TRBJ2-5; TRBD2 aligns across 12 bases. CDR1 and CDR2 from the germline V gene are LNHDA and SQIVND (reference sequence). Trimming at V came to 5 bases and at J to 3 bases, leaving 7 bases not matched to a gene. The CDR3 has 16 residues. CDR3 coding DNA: TGTGCCAGTAGTGCTTCGACTAGCGGGGGTGAAGAGACCCAGTACTTC. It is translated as CASSASTSGGEETQYF.

CDR3 nucleotide sequence: TGTGCCAGCAGCACCGGCGTGTCTGAAGCTTTCTTT. It translates to CASSTGVSEAFF. The chain has TRBV6-5 and TRBJ1-1, with D hard to call. Germline lookup yields CDR1 MNHEY and CDR2 SVGAGI. The CDR3 loop spans 12 amino acids. The V end was cut by 6 bases, the J end by 6 bases, with 11 bases between.

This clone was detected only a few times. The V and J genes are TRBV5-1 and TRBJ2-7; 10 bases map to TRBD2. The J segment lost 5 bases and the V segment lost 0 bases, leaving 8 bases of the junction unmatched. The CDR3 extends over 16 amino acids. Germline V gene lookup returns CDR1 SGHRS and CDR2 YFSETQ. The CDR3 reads CASSLAELAGTDEQYF. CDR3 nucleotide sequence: TGCGCCAGCAGCTTGGCCGAACTAGCGGGAACGGACGAGCAGTACTTC.

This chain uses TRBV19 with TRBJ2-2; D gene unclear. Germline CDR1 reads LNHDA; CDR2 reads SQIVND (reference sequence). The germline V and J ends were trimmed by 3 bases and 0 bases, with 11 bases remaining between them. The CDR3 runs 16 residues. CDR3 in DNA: TGTGCCAGTAGTATCCAGCTAATCCCGAACACCGGGGAGCTGTTTTTT. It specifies CASSIQLIPNTGELFF.

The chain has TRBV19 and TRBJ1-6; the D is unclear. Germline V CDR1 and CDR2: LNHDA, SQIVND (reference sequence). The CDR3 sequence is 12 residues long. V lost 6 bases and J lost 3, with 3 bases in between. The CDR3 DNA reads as TGTGCCAGTAGCTTCTATAATTCACCCCTCCACTTT. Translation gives CASSFYNSPLHF.

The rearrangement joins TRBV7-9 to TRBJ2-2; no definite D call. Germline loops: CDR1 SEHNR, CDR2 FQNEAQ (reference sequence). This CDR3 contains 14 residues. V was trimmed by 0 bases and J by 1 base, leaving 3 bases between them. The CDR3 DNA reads TGTGCCAGCAGCTTAGCGTTGAACACCGGGGAGCTGTTTTTT. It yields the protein CASSLALNTGELFF.

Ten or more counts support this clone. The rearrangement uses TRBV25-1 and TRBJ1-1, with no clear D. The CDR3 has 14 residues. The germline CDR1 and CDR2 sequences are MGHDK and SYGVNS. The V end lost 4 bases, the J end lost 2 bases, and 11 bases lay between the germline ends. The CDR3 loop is CASSGPGPNTEAFF. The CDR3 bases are TGTGCCAGCAGTGGACCTGGACCTAACACTGAAGCTTTCTTT.

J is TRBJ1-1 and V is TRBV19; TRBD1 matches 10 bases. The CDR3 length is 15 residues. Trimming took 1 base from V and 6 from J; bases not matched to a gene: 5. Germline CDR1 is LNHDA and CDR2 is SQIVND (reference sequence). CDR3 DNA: TGTGCCAGTAGTATAGCCGGACAGGGGGGTTCTGAAGCTTTCTTT. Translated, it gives CASSIAGQGGSEAFF.